These 18 T cell receptor beta chains were sequenced from one sample in a study of shared clonotypes between healthy human individuals. TCRdb keeps only in-frame clones here, not all; method: immunoSEQ multiplex PCR. The table includes 2 million to 3 million clones, approximately 93% detected once. What was sequenced was naive CD4+ T cells from PBMCs. The subset was: CD45RA+ positively selected. The receptors come from a man between 18 and 35 years old in good health. Some clones in this sample may be carry-over from other donors' samples.

The chain links TRBV7-9 to TRBJ2-1; a possible D gene is TRBD1 (6 bases). V lost 7 bases to trimming and J lost 6 bases, with 13 bases between them. There are 13 residues in the CDR3. Germline V gene sequence: CDR1 SEHNR, CDR2 FQNEAQ (reference sequence). CDR3 DNA sequence: TGTGCCAGCAACCACAGGGTCCGCAATGAGCAGTTCTTC. Amino acid sequence: CASNHRVRNEQFF.

On this clone: Other DNA sequences from this sample encode an identical CDR3 as well. The chain carries TRBV2 and TRBJ1-2; possible D gene TRBD1, 5 bases. Trimming shortened V by 3 bases and J by 5 bases, and 10 bases separated the two germline ends. The germline V gene has CDR1 SNHLY and CDR2 FYNNEI. The CDR3 loop spans 13 amino acids. The CDR3 nucleotides are TGTGCCAGCAGTGATGGTACAGGTTATGGCTACACCTTC. Amino acids: CASSDGTGYGYTF.

This rearrangement joins TRBV5-1 to TRBJ2-1, with 7 nucleotides matching TRBD2. The CDR3 runs to 14 residues. Trimming removed 5 bases from V and 5 bases from J; junction bases left unmatched: 7. Germline CDR1 SGHRS, CDR2 YFSETQ. The CDR3 loop reads CASRVGTTNNEQFF. Here the CDR3 DNA reads TGCGCCAGCAGAGTCGGGACTACTAACAATGAGCAGTTCTTC.

This clone was picked up one time. Additional DNA sequences in this sample encode the identical CDR3. The rearrangement uses TRBV18 and TRBJ1-3; D might be TRBD1 (5 bases). The germline CDR1 and CDR2 sequences are KGHSH and LQKENI. The V end was cut by 3 bases, the J end by 4 bases, with 10 bases between. This CDR3 has 14 amino acids. The CDR3 coding sequence is TGTGCCAGCTCACCTCAGGGCCCAGGAAACACCATATATTTT. Protein product: CASSPQGPGNTIYF. The full variable domain, in which reference TRBV18 and TRBJ1-3 provide the parts outside the CDR3, is NAGVMQNPRHLVRRRGQEARLRCSPMKGHSHVYWYRQLPEEGLKFMVYLQKENIIDESGMPKERFSAEFPKEGPSILRIQQVVRGDSAAYFCASSPQGPGNTIYFGEGSWLTVV.

This rearrangement joins TRBV19 to TRBJ1-5; 7 bases are shared with TRBD1. Germline CDR1 is LNHDA and CDR2 is SQIVND (reference sequence). This CDR3 is built from 15 residues. The V gene end was trimmed by 6 bases and the J gene end by 0 bases; junction bases not matched to a gene: 5. For the CDR3, the DNA is TGTGCCAGTAGCGACAGGGACAGTAGCAATCAGCCCCAGCATTTT. Its translation is CASSDRDSSNQPQHF.

V gene TRBV10-3 combines with J gene TRBJ1-3; D is undetermined. V was trimmed by 8 bases and J by 1 base, leaving 18 bases between them. This CDR3 comprises 16 residues. Germline CDR1 reads ENHRY; CDR2 reads SYGVKD. The CDR3 DNA reads TGTGCCATCGCAGCTGGGGTAGGGAATTCTGGAAACACCATATATTTT. Residues: CAIAAGVGNSGNTIYF.

On this clone: The junction does not match germline at one end; this may be a read error. CDR3 in amino acids: CASSLTGTAYNDF. The DNA for the CDR3 is TGTGCCAGCAGTTTAACCGGGACAGCGTATAACGACTTC. The chain combines TRBV28 with TRBJ2-4; 7 bases map to TRBD1. This CDR3 contains 13 residues. Per germline, CDR1 MDHEN and CDR2 SYDVKM. The full variable domain, rest sourced from reference TRBV28 and TRBJ2-4, is DVKVTQSSRYLVKRTGEKVFLECVQDMDHENMFWYRQDPGLGLRLIYFSYDVKMKEKGDIPEGYSVSREKKERFSLILESASTNQTSMYLCASSLTGTAYNDFGAGTRLSVL.

The chain has TRBV4-3 and TRBJ2-1; the D is unclear. This CDR3 comprises 13 residues. CDR1 and CDR2 (germline): LGHNA, YSLEER. V shed 6 bases and J shed 9 bases, with 15 bases lying between them. CDR3: CASSRGTWSEQFF. The CDR3 DNA reads as TGCGCCAGCAGTCGAGGCACCTGGTCTGAGCAGTTCTTC.

The genes are TRBV10-2 and TRBJ1-3; unclear D gene. V shed 7 bases and J shed 0 bases, with 7 bases lying between them. The CDR3 length is 13 residues. In germline, CDR1 is WSHSY, CDR2 SAAADI. The CDR3 sequence: CASTTVSGNTIYF. CDR3 DNA sequence: TGCGCCAGCACTACGGTCTCTGGAAACACCATATATTTT.

The chain recombines TRBV21-1 with TRBJ1-1; TRBD1 is the table's D call and was not checked against the DNA. TRBV21-1 is termed a pseudogene. This CDR3 is built from 16 residues. The CDR3 DNA reads as TGTGCCAGCAGCAAATTGCGGACAGGTCCGTACACTGAAGCTTTCTTT. Protein sequence: CASSKLRTGPYTEAFF.

V is TRBV10-3 and J is TRBJ2-7; TRBD2 is a possible D gene (5 bases). CDR1 and CDR2 (germline): ENHRY, SYGVKD. V was shortened by 5 bases and J by 4 bases, with 15 bases between the two germline ends. This CDR3 contains 14 residues. The CDR3 spells CAISKLGNSYEQYF. The CDR3 nucleotides read TGTGCCATCAGTAAGCTCGGGAACTCATACGAGCAGTACTTC.

Comments on this clone: The sample holds other DNA sequences that translate to the same CDR3. V and J are TRBV28 and TRBJ1-3; D gene unclear. V lost 3 bases to trimming and J lost 0 bases, with 3 bases between them. Germline V gives CDR1 MDHEN, CDR2 SYDVKM. The CDR3 is 13 residues long. The CDR3 nucleotides are TGTGCCAGCAGTTTTCCCTCTGGAAACACCATATATTTT. Translation: CASSFPSGNTIYF. The variable domain in full, with the rest retrieved from reference TRBV28 and TRBJ1-3, is DVKVTQSSRYLVKRTGEKVFLECVQDMDHENMFWYRQDPGLGLRLIYFSYDVKMKEKGDIPEGYSVSREKKERFSLILESASTNQTSMYLCASSFPSGNTIYFGEGSWLTVV.

The V gene is TRBV28, the J gene TRBJ2-3, with 8 positions matching TRBD1. V lost 4 bases to trimming and J lost 2 bases; unmatched junction nucleotides: 8. Germline values: CDR1 MDHEN, CDR2 SYDVKM. This CDR3 has 16 amino acids. In DNA form, the CDR3 reads TGTGCCAGCAGTTCCCGACAGGGGCGATACACAGATACGCAGTATTTT. Translating it yields CASSSRQGRYTDTQYF.

The CDR3 is CAISEPSDRGRSGANVLTF. Here the CDR3 DNA reads TGTGCCATCAGTGAACCCTCGGACAGGGGACGTTCTGGGGCCAACGTCCTGACTTTC. The chain recombines TRBV10-3 with TRBJ2-6; 9 bases match TRBD1. In germline, CDR1 is ENHRY, CDR2 SYGVKD. This CDR3 is built from 19 residues. J lost 1 base, V lost 3 bases, and 10 bases had no gene match.

The chain combines TRBV2 with TRBJ1-5; 9 bases fit TRBD1. The CDR3 has 16 amino acids. The junction had 6 bases not matched to a gene; V was cut back by 0 bases and J by 6 bases. CDR1 and CDR2 (germline): SNHLY, FYNNEI. This CDR3 reads CASSEATGGSVQPQHF. The DNA for the CDR3 is TGTGCCAGCAGTGAAGCTACAGGGGGCTCAGTTCAGCCCCAGCATTTT.

The J gene is TRBJ2-7, the V gene TRBV6-6; 9 bases are shared with TRBD2. Germline lookup yields CDR1 MNHNY and CDR2 SVGAGI (reference sequence). This CDR3 comprises 15 residues. The ends lost 0 bases at V and 3 bases at J; junction bases unmatched: 3. CDR3 DNA: TGTGCCAGCAGTTACTCCGGGACTAGCAGCTACGAGCAGTACTTC. Its translation is CASSYSGTSSYEQYF.

This clone was seen only a few times. Other DNA sequences from this sample encode an identical CDR3 as well. The chain employs TRBV30 and TRBJ1-5, with D possibly TRBD1 on 5 matching bases. The CDR3 extends over 13 amino acids. The germline V gene encodes CDR1 GTSNPN and CDR2 SVGIG (reference sequence). The germline V and J ends were trimmed by 2 bases and 5 bases, with 10 bases remaining between them. CDR3 bases: TGTGCCTGGAGTCGGGGGATCGATCAGCCCCAGCATTTT. Translation: CAWSRGIDQPQHF.

This clone was seen more than once but under ten times. The rearrangement joins TRBV7-9 to TRBJ1-1; tentative D call: TRBD1 (5 bases). Trimming removed 2 bases at V and 4 bases at J, with 14 bases between. Germline V gene lookup returns CDR1 SEHNR and CDR2 FQNEAQ (reference sequence). The CDR3 is 15 residues long. The CDR3 protein is CASSLRGMGGTEAFF. CDR3 nucleotide sequence: TGTGCCAGCAGCTTACGGGGGATGGGCGGCACTGAAGCTTTCTTT.